This TCR beta chain comes out of a study of T cell changes during pregnancy in multiple sclerosis (dated by TCRdb to about 2019). Describing the broader study: Changes in the T cell repertoire over the course of pregnancy were examined in this study in women with multiple sclerosis.

Points on this clone: Its antigen target is currently unknown. No quality values exist for individual bases; no much larger clone is one base distant.

From V the trimming removes 5 bases and from J it removes 6 bases, while the gene matches leave 2 bases of the junction unaccounted for. The germline V gene sets CDR1 to SGHAT and CDR2 to FQNNGV. Including cysteine and phenylalanine, the CDR3 has 12 amino acids. This entry keeps only the CDR3 DNA: 36 bases, framed from base 1. Library prep was done by the immunoSEQ multiplex PCR assay. TCRdb stores this immuneACCESS table with in-frame sequences only. Part of the clones is absent; in the studies checked, under half of the shortfall reflects unresolved V genes, and no reason is known for the rest. This sample is represented by roughly 26,000 clones; approximately 92% of them were singletons. The ten largest clones take up 16% of the sample.

The source was CD8+ T cells from peripheral blood mononuclear cells, collected in the second trimester of pregnancy. This clonotype was obtained from a female donor with multiple sclerosis, enrolled in a pregnancy study. The V and J segments used are TRBV11-2 and TRBJ2-7, and 9 junction bases match TRBD2. The bases are TGTGCCAGCAGCGGAGCGGGAGGCGAGCAGTACTTC. This translates into CASSGAGGEQYF.